The next 13 T cell receptor beta chains were all read from a single sample in a study of tumor-infiltrating lymphocytes in primary liver carcinoma. The roughly 17-32 mg bulk tissue piece was not sorted before simultaneous RNA and DNA extraction. With 500 to 650 ng total RNA as template and a constant-region primer, TCR beta cDNA was made. Three-round nested multiplex PCR performed with slightly modified ARM-PCR produced the TCR beta libraries. PCR rounds one and two used TRBV1-TRBV30 forward primers with a C-beta reverse primer for approximately 11 cycles each. MiXCR, run by TCRdb on the multiplex PCR reads, gives a single entry per CDR3 protein. This sample has 100,000 or so distinct CDR3 sequences; around 84% occur once, and the top ten carry approximately 20%. The material sequenced was liver tumor tissue from sampling region 3. The subset is: tumor region T3, left-lateral pole. These receptors were taken from a man in his forties with primary liver carcinoma and hepatitis B virus infection.

About this clonotype itself: One junction end disagrees with the germline gene, perhaps due to a read error. The chain couples TRBV12-5 to TRBJ2-7; D tentatively fits TRBD1 or TRBD2 (5 bases each). The CDR3 length is 13 residues. The germline gives CDR1 LGHNT, CDR2 FRNRAP. The CDR3 bases are TGTGTCAGTGAGGGGACCGCTTCCTACGAGCAGTACTTT. As protein: CVSEGTASYEQYF.

Turning to this clonotype: Compared with germline, one end of the junction differs, possibly owing to a read error. The J gene is TRBJ2-1, the V gene TRBV5-4; tentatively, D is TRBD1 or TRBD2 (5 bases each). The CDR3 covers 14 residues. CDR1 and CDR2 (germline): SGHNT, YYREEE (reference sequence). CDR3 protein: CASTTGLMNNVQFF. The CDR3 DNA reads TGTGCCAGTACCACGGGGCTAATGAACAATGTGCAGTTCTTC.

This chain connects TRBV6-2 or TRBV6-3 to TRBJ2-6, with no clear D. Germline CDR1 reads MNHEY; CDR2 reads SVGEGT. V lost 9 bases and J lost 4, with 19 bases in between. The CDR3 has 16 amino acids. CDR3 bases: TGTGCCAGGAAGGGCAGGTTCCCTTCAGGGGCCAACGTCCTGACTTTC. This sequence encodes CARKGRFPSGANVLTF.

To note about this clonotype: One end of the junction does not line up with germline, which may come from a read error. The gene calls are TRBV6-5 and TRBJ2-5; 9 nucleotides agree with TRBD1. There are 14 residues in the CDR3. The germline gives CDR1 MNHEY, CDR2 SVGAGI. For the CDR3, the DNA is TGTGCCAGCAGTTTCGGACAGGGGCACGAGACCCAGTATTTC. This sequence encodes CASSFGQGHETQYF.

On this clonotype itself: At one boundary the junction diverges from the germline segment, which might be a read error. The chain joins TRBV6-1 to TRBJ2-7, with D maybe TRBD1 (6 bases). Germline CDR1 reads MNHNS; CDR2 reads SASEGT. CDR3 length: 14 residues. CDR3 amino acids: CASSEQGFPYEQYF. CDR3 DNA: TGTGCTAGCAGTGAACAGGGCTTCCCCTACGAGCAGTACTTC.

Comment on this clonotype: A read error is possible here, since a much larger clone lies one base away. The chain employs TRBV24-1 and TRBJ2-4; tentatively, D is TRBD1 or TRBD2 (5 bases each). In germline, CDR1 is KGHDR, CDR2 SFDVKD. The CDR3 covers 14 residues. As DNA, the CDR3 is TGTGCCACCGGTGAGCCTTCGGGACGAAACATTCAGTACTTC. Translation gives CATGEPSGRNIQYF.

Worth noting for this clonotype: Relative to the germline gene, one junction end is altered; a read error may explain this. The chain combines TRBV6-1 with TRBJ2-1, with D possibly matching TRBD2 (5 bases). Germline V gene lookup returns CDR1 MNHNS and CDR2 SASEGT. The CDR3 consists of 15 residues. CDR3 sequence (DNA): TGTGCTAGCAGTGAAGAAACTGGAGGATACAATGAGCAGTTCTTC. Translating it yields CASSEETGGYNEQFF.

This clonotype came up a few times. A read error may account for a junction end that differs from germline. V and J are TRBV5-5 and TRBJ2-2; D gene unclear. The CDR3 spans 14 residues. Germline V lookup: CDR1 SGHKS, CDR2 YYEKEE (reference sequence). The CDR3: CASSFNLNIGELFF. The CDR3 DNA reads as TGTGCTAGCAGCTTTAACCTAAACATCGGGGAGCTGTTTTTT.

Worth noting for this clonotype: A read error may account for a junction end that differs from germline. The chain has TRBV6-1 and TRBJ1-2; 8 nucleotides align to TRBD1. Germline-derived CDR1 and CDR2 are MNHNS and SASEGT. This CDR3 has 12 residues. CDR3 sequence reads: CASREGRGRNIF. The DNA for the CDR3 is TGTGCCAGCAGGGAAGGCAGGGGGCGGAACATCTTC.

In the case of this clonotype: Sequence at one end of the junction differs from germline and may be a read error. This chain joins TRBV7-8 and TRBJ2-3, with unresolved D. This CDR3 has 11 amino acids. Germline values: CDR1 SGHVS, CDR2 FQNEAQ. The chain's CDR3 is CASSSADTQYF. The CDR3 coding sequence is TGTGCCAGTAGCTCAGCAGATACGCAGTATTTT.

As for this clonotype: A read error may account for a junction end that differs from germline. The V and J genes are TRBV6-2 or TRBV6-3 and TRBJ1-5; weak D call: TRBD1 (6 bases). CDR1 is MNHEY and CDR2 is SVGEGT in the germline V gene. This CDR3 has 17 residues. Here the CDR3 reads CASSYSPYRDSNQPLHF. The CDR3 coding sequence is TGTGCCAGCAGTTACTCCCCTTACAGGGATAGCAATCAGCCCCTGCACTTT.

Notes on this clonotype: The CDR3 end shows no conserved phenylalanine or tryptophan, and so a read error is likely. No DNA is shown, since the ends of the CDR3 on it are uncertain; the CDR3 is the one TCRdb lists. V usage is TRBV29-1 and J usage is TRBJ2-5. The length of the CDR3 is 12 amino acids, counting both ends. CDR1 and CDR2 (germline): SQVTM, ANQGSEA. CDR3 sequence: CSVEWAQETRYL.

The table lists this clonotype with a count of one. As the CDR3 is not closed by the conserved phenylalanine or tryptophan, this likely results from a read error. The V call is TRBV6-1, the J call TRBJ2-6; 7 bases line up with TRBD1. J gave up 0 bases and V 6 bases, and 11 bases lay outside the gene matches. The germline V gene encodes CDR1 MNHNS and CDR2 SASEGT. This CDR3 comprises 18 residues. The CDR3 spells CASRLLRGGFSGANVLTL. The CDR3 nucleotides read TGTGCCAGCAGACTTCTTAGAGGGGGCTTCTCTGGGGCCAACGTCCTGACTTTG.